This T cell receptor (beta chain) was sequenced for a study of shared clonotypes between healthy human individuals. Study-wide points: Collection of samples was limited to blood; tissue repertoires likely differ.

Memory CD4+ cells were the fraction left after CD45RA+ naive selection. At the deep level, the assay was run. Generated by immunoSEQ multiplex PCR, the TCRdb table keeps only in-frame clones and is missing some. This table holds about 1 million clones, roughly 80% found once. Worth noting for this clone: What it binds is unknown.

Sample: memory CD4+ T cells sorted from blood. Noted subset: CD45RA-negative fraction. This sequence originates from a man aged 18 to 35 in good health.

This chain's CDR3 is CASSLGAGRREKLFF. The DNA for the CDR3 is TGTGCCAGCAGCTTAGGGGCGGGTAGGCGAGAAAAACTGTTTTTT. The gene calls are TRBV7-8 and TRBJ1-4; D uncertain. Germline V lookup: CDR1 SGHVS, CDR2 FQNEAQ. CDR3 length equals 15 residues. Deletions cut 1 base from V and 8 bases from J, with 14 bases between.